These T cell receptor beta chains were read from a single sample in a study of PD-1 blockade in mismatch repair-deficient tumors. The assay was immunoSEQ multiplex PCR, and TCRdb's table has in-frame clones only and misses some. Among approximately 13,000 clones listed, around 84% were seen once. What these receptors recognize is not known. Sequenced material: cells cultured in vitro, taken from a patient treated with pembrolizumab. The source is an adult with mismatch repair-deficient cancer. Both conserved end residues are trimmed from each CDR3.

TRBJ1-6 13 TRBV2 ASSVSDPGNSPLH
TRBJ2-7 12 TRBV28 ASSSTRGSYEQY
TRBJ2-2 12 TRBV7-3 ASSFSHQAGELF
TRBJ2-2 15 TRBV28 ASNTGLAGGITGELF
TRBJ2-4 12 TRBV9 ASSVVGRGNIQY
TRBJ1-1 12 TRBV11-3 ASSLTGGYTEAF
TRBJ2-1 9 TRBV20-1 SVKGLDEQF
TRBJ1-5 11 TRBV6-1 ASSGQGDQPQH
TRBJ2-1 14 TRBV6-5 ASSYLPAGGANEQF
TRBJ2-3 14 TRBV19 ASSPRYSGGTDTQY
TRBJ1-5 10 TRBV7-8 ASSLAGAPQH
TRBJ1-4 13 TRBV28 ASSLPGPTNEKLF
TRBJ2-5 14 TRBV5-1 ASSFTSGTSLETQY
TRBJ2-7 13 TRBV6-5 ASSYGTAPTDEQY
TRBJ2-7 11 TRBV29-1 SVGTGEPYEQY
TRBJ2-2 13 TRBV19 ASSTAVLNIGELF
TRBJ1-2 12 TRBV5-1 ASSFEGRNYGYT
TRBJ1-2 15 TRBV28 ASRSGGQGSSAYGYT
TRBJ2-1 14 TRBV5-6 ASSLTSGSLGDEQF
TRBJ2-7 15 TRBV5-6 ASSFYEQPGQGYEQY
TRBJ2-7 16 TRBV4-1 ASSYLGLAGGPSYEQY
TRBJ2-4 15 TRBV28 ASSGTGLSLAKNIQY
TRBJ2-5 15 TRBV7-9 ASSGQPGQGYEETQY
TRBJ2-7 10 TRBV27 ASSLDGREQY
TRBJ1-4 12 TRBV5-5 ASSLWGMDEKLF
TRBJ1-2 11 TRBV29-1 SGGHRENYGYT
TRBJ2-3 12 TRBV7-3 ASSLSVVTDTQY
TRBJ2-7 11 TRBV2 ASSPDRPYEQY
TRBJ2-7 11 TRBV13 ASTLAGTYEQY
TRBJ2-2 11 TRBV29-1 SGGRGLTGELF
TRBJ2-5 15 TRBV4-2 ASSLQPGGDGTETQY
TRBJ2-1 12 TRBV27 ASSLSITAGGQF
TRBJ2-2 15 TRBV7-6 ASSTTSGRARTGELF
TRBJ2-1 14 TRBV9 ASSLREGLAGDEQF
TRBJ1-2 13 TRBV7-8 ASSLHGQGRYGYT
TRBJ2-7 11 TRBV2 ASSVPLTYEQY
TRBJ2-7 11 TRBV2 ASSKDSSYEQY
TRBJ1-4 12 TRBV7-9 ASSSWEKDEKLF
TRBJ2-7 13 TRBV19 ASSIEGSGSYEQY
TRBJ2-2 14 TRBV9 ASSPWTSEYTGELF
TRBJ2-1 11 TRBV5-1 ASSIGQNNEQF
TRBJ2-1 13 TRBV7-6 ASSSSGRARNEQF
TRBJ2-1 12 TRBV19 ASRRPSGYNEQF
TRBJ1-1 13 TRBV9 ASSGRGDPRTEAF
TRBJ2-1 12 TRBV29-1 SVEGTGEDNEQF
TRBJ1-2 12 TRBV9 ASSAFGQGNGYT
TRBJ1-2 13 TRBV6-1 ASSILGTGHYGYT
TRBJ1-1 12 TRBV5-1 ASSIGTGEGKAF
TRBJ1-1 13 TRBV5-6 ASSYGDRGPSEAF
TRBJ1-1 11 TRBV30 AWSGSGDTEAF
TRBJ2-2 14 TRBV7-3 ASSSLDGPNTGELF
TRBJ2-5 13 TRBV10-2 ASTHLAGASETQY
TRBJ2-7 14 TRBV11-2 ASSSISGTDPYEQY
TRBJ2-1 10 TRBV10-2 ASSWTNNEQF
TRBJ2-1 13 TRBV19 ASSPRTGGGDEQF